Listed below are T cell receptor beta chains from one sample, sequenced in a study of graft-versus-host responses after intestinal transplantation. Generated by immunoSEQ multiplex PCR, the TCRdb table keeps only in-frame clones and is missing some. The sample has 80,000 to 95,000 clones; 88% are singletons. No antigens are known for them. The sequences come from unstimulated CD4+ T cells sorted from spleen or lymph node cells, collected before transplant. These receptors were taken from a human donor who was the organ donor for an intestinal transplant. The CDR3 runs from the conserved cysteine through the conserved F or W. The order of the fields is clone size, V gene, J gene, D gene, CDR3 length, CDR3 protein, CDR3 DNA. A D gene is named only where the DNA matches it firmly. Clone size is shown for a subset of rows, as once, few, many or a class of expanded clone.

clone_size: .
v_call: TRBV7-8
j_call: TRBJ2-7
d_call: TRBD1
cdr3_length: 17
cdr3_aa: CASSLAYHNHRGYEQYF
cdr3_nt: TGTGCCAGCAGCTTAGCATATCATAATCACAGGGGATACGAGCAGTACTTC

clone_size: .
v_call: TRBV6-5
j_call: TRBJ2-2
d_call: TRBD2
cdr3_length: 16
cdr3_aa: CASSYRPGLGTGELFF
cdr3_nt: TGTGCCAGCAGTTACCGTCCGGGACTAGGCACCGGGGAGCTGTTTTTT

clone_size: .
v_call: TRBV19
j_call: TRBJ1-5
d_call: .
cdr3_length: 13
cdr3_aa: CASSKQGNQPQHF
cdr3_nt: TGTGCCAGTAGTAAGCAGGGCAATCAGCCCCAGCATTTT

clone_size: .
v_call: TRBV5-1
j_call: TRBJ2-7
d_call: .
cdr3_length: 15
cdr3_aa: CASSLFRDSLFEQYF
cdr3_nt: TGCGCCAGCAGCTTATTCCGGGACTCGCTTTTCGAGCAGTACTTC

clone_size: .
v_call: TRBV15
j_call: TRBJ1-1
d_call: .
cdr3_length: 15
cdr3_aa: CATSGKPRGNTEAFF
cdr3_nt: TGTGCCACCAGCGGAAAACCACGGGGGAACACTGAAGCTTTCTTT

clone_size: .
v_call: TRBV10-3
j_call: TRBJ1-3
d_call: TRBD1
cdr3_length: 12
cdr3_aa: CAGGTDGNTIYF
cdr3_nt: TGTGCCGGCGGGACAGACGGAAACACCATATATTTT

clone_size: .
v_call: TRBV6-5
j_call: TRBJ2-3
d_call: .
cdr3_length: 11
cdr3_aa: CASSKGGTQYF
cdr3_nt: TGTGCCAGCAGCAAGGGAGGTACGCAGTATTTT

clone_size: .
v_call: TRBV14
j_call: TRBJ1-1
d_call: .
cdr3_length: 16
cdr3_aa: CASSLKPENYGTEAFF
cdr3_nt: TGTGCCAGCAGCCTTAAGCCCGAAAACTATGGCACTGAAGCTTTCTTT

clone_size: .
v_call: TRBV19
j_call: TRBJ2-4
d_call: .
cdr3_length: 16
cdr3_aa: CASSDPVGWEENIQYF
cdr3_nt: TGTGCCAGTAGTGACCCCGTGGGATGGGAGGAAAACATTCAGTACTTC

clone_size: .
v_call: TRBV5-6
j_call: TRBJ2-4
d_call: .
cdr3_length: 13
cdr3_aa: CASSRTIPAIQYF
cdr3_nt: TGTGCCAGCAGCCGCACTATCCCTGCCATTCAGTACTTC

clone_size: .
v_call: TRBV10-3
j_call: TRBJ1-3
d_call: TRBD1
cdr3_length: 16
cdr3_aa: CAISDRQGGSGNTIYF
cdr3_nt: TGTGCCATCAGTGACCGGCAGGGGGGATCTGGAAACACCATATATTTT

clone_size: .
v_call: TRBV15
j_call: TRBJ2-1
d_call: .
cdr3_length: 16
cdr3_aa: CATSSALAFPYNEQFF
cdr3_nt: TGTGCCACCAGCAGTGCTCTAGCTTTTCCATACAATGAGCAGTTCTTC

clone_size: .
v_call: TRBV19
j_call: TRBJ1-5
d_call: .
cdr3_length: 16
cdr3_aa: CASIAGGPMGNQPQHF
cdr3_nt: TGTGCCAGTATCGCGGGGGGCCCAATGGGCAATCAGCCCCAGCATTTT

clone_size: .
v_call: TRBV15
j_call: TRBJ2-7
d_call: .
cdr3_length: 13
cdr3_aa: CATSRVRASEQYF
cdr3_nt: TGTGCCACCAGCAGAGTCCGCGCAAGCGAGCAGTACTTC

clone_size: .
v_call: TRBV6-1
j_call: TRBJ1-1
d_call: .
cdr3_length: 15
cdr3_aa: CASSEVWQANTEAFF
cdr3_nt: TGTGCCAGCAGTGAAGTTTGGCAGGCGAACACTGAAGCTTTCTTT

clone_size: .
v_call: TRBV19
j_call: TRBJ1-1
d_call: .
cdr3_length: 15
cdr3_aa: CASSLDTRINTEAFF
cdr3_nt: TGTGCCAGTAGTCTTGACACCCGAATTAACACTGAAGCTTTCTTT

clone_size: few
v_call: TRBV19
j_call: TRBJ1-2
d_call: .
cdr3_length: 13
cdr3_aa: CASSPPGGYGYTF
cdr3_nt: TGTGCCAGTAGTCCACCTGGAGGCTATGGCTACACCTTC

clone_size: .
v_call: TRBV7-9
j_call: TRBJ1-3
d_call: TRBD1
cdr3_length: 14
cdr3_aa: CASSHDRVRNTIYF
cdr3_nt: TGTGCCAGCAGCCACGACAGGGTTCGAAACACCATATATTTT

clone_size: once
v_call: TRBV7-9
j_call: TRBJ1-1
d_call: .
cdr3_length: 12
cdr3_aa: CASRRAGPEAFF
cdr3_nt: TGTGCCAGCCGTCGTGCGGGGCCCGAGGCTTTCTTT

clone_size: .
v_call: TRBV28
j_call: TRBJ1-2
d_call: .
cdr3_length: 13
cdr3_aa: CASQDSFNYGYTF
cdr3_nt: TGTGCCAGCCAGGACAGCTTTAACTATGGCTACACCTTC

clone_size: .
v_call: TRBV7-2
j_call: TRBJ1-2
d_call: TRBD1
cdr3_length: 16
cdr3_aa: CASSLGGTGGSGGYTF
cdr3_nt: TGTGCCAGCAGCTTGGGGGGGACAGGGGGCTCGGGTGGCTACACCTTC

clone_size: few
v_call: TRBV4-2
j_call: TRBJ2-7
d_call: .
cdr3_length: 16
cdr3_aa: CASSQVWTDRSYEQYF
cdr3_nt: TGTGCCAGCAGCCAAGTATGGACAGACCGTTCCTACGAGCAGTACTTC

clone_size: .
v_call: TRBV28
j_call: TRBJ1-2
d_call: TRBD1
cdr3_length: 15
cdr3_aa: CASSSPGQGNYGYTF
cdr3_nt: TGTGCCAGCAGTTCACCGGGACAGGGGAACTATGGCTACACCTTC

clone_size: .
v_call: TRBV5-1
j_call: TRBJ2-3
d_call: .
cdr3_length: 14
cdr3_aa: CASSPGLPTDTQYF
cdr3_nt: TGCGCCAGCAGCCCTGGACTTCCCACAGATACGCAGTATTTT

clone_size: few
v_call: TRBV25-1
j_call: TRBJ2-7
d_call: TRBD1
cdr3_length: 13
cdr3_aa: CASLEQGAHEQYF
cdr3_nt: TGTGCCAGCCTCGAACAGGGGGCGCACGAGCAGTACTTC

clone_size: .
v_call: TRBV2
j_call: TRBJ1-1
d_call: .
cdr3_length: 14
cdr3_aa: CASIYDGEIHEAFF
cdr3_nt: TGTGCCAGCATATACGACGGAGAAATACATGAAGCTTTCTTT

clone_size: once
v_call: TRBV2
j_call: TRBJ2-1
d_call: TRBD2
cdr3_length: 17
cdr3_aa: CASSGLAGRSSYNEQFF
cdr3_nt: TGTGCCAGCAGTGGACTAGCGGGAAGGAGCTCCTACAATGAGCAGTTCTTC

clone_size: .
v_call: TRBV5-4
j_call: TRBJ2-1
d_call: .
cdr3_length: 12
cdr3_aa: CASTKWRGEQFF
cdr3_nt: TGTGCCAGCACCAAATGGAGAGGGGAGCAGTTCTTC

clone_size: .
v_call: TRBV2
j_call: TRBJ2-3
d_call: .
cdr3_length: 15
cdr3_aa: CASSVWESPRDTQYF
cdr3_nt: TGTGCCAGCAGTGTGTGGGAGTCTCCTAGGGATACGCAGTATTTT

clone_size: once
v_call: TRBV28
j_call: TRBJ1-2
d_call: .
cdr3_length: 13
cdr3_aa: CASSYPGADGYTF
cdr3_nt: TGTGCCAGCAGTTACCCAGGGGCCGACGGCTACACCTTC

clone_size: .
v_call: TRBV18
j_call: TRBJ2-1
d_call: TRBD1
cdr3_length: 15
cdr3_aa: CASSRQGSSYNEQFF
cdr3_nt: TGTGCCAGCTCACGACAGGGGAGCTCCTACAATGAGCAGTTCTTC

clone_size: .
v_call: TRBV15
j_call: TRBJ2-4
d_call: TRBD2
cdr3_length: 16
cdr3_aa: CATSRGSGGAKNIQYF
cdr3_nt: TGTGCCACCAGCAGAGGGAGCGGGGGGGCCAAAAACATTCAGTACTTC

clone_size: .
v_call: TRBV5-8
j_call: TRBJ2-1
d_call: TRBD2
cdr3_length: 16
cdr3_aa: CASSLGTSGRRGEQFF
cdr3_nt: TGTGCCAGCAGCTTGGGTACTAGCGGGAGAAGGGGTGAGCAGTTCTTC

clone_size: .
v_call: TRBV19
j_call: TRBJ1-3
d_call: .
cdr3_length: 15
cdr3_aa: CASTHLAGSGNTIYF
cdr3_nt: TGTGCCAGTACCCACTTGGCCGGGTCAGGAAACACCATATATTTT

clone_size: .
v_call: TRBV19
j_call: TRBJ2-1
d_call: TRBD2
cdr3_length: 16
cdr3_aa: CASSRASGSPYNEQFF
cdr3_nt: TGTGCCAGTAGTAGGGCTAGCGGGAGTCCCTACAATGAGCAGTTCTTC

clone_size: .
v_call: TRBV4-3
j_call: TRBJ2-2
d_call: TRBD2
cdr3_length: 18
cdr3_aa: CASSQGRGDPRGTGELFF
cdr3_nt: TGCGCCAGCAGCCAAGGCCGGGGGGACCCCCGAGGAACCGGGGAGCTGTTTTTT

clone_size: .
v_call: TRBV6-5
j_call: TRBJ1-2
d_call: .
cdr3_length: 15
cdr3_aa: CASSYSNRLGAGYTF
cdr3_nt: TGTGCCAGCAGTTACTCGAACCGTTTGGGGGCCGGCTACACCTTC

clone_size: .
v_call: TRBV18
j_call: TRBJ1-5
d_call: .
cdr3_length: 16
cdr3_aa: CASSPARRAKDQPQHF
cdr3_nt: TGTGCCAGCTCACCAGCTCGCAGGGCTAAAGATCAGCCCCAGCATTTT

clone_size: .
v_call: TRBV2
j_call: TRBJ2-3
d_call: .
cdr3_length: 12
cdr3_aa: CASRGYTDTQYF
cdr3_nt: TGTGCCAGTCGGGGGTACACAGATACGCAGTATTTT

clone_size: .
v_call: TRBV6-1
j_call: TRBJ2-7
d_call: TRBD1
cdr3_length: 11
cdr3_aa: CASRADRGQDF
cdr3_nt: TGTGCCAGCAGAGCCGACAGGGGGCAGGACTTC

clone_size: .
v_call: TRBV6-5
j_call: TRBJ1-5
d_call: .
cdr3_length: 13
cdr3_aa: CASIGQINQPQHF
cdr3_nt: TGTGCCAGCATAGGACAGATCAATCAGCCCCAGCATTTT

clone_size: .
v_call: TRBV21-1
j_call: TRBJ2-7
d_call: .
cdr3_length: 15
cdr3_aa: CARKGQPPNPDEQYF
cdr3_nt: TGTGCCAGGAAGGGACAGCCCCCCAACCCGGACGAGCAGTACTTC

clone_size: .
v_call: TRBV4-1
j_call: TRBJ1-4
d_call: TRBD1
cdr3_length: 15
cdr3_aa: CASSLTGTGYEKLFF
cdr3_nt: TGCGCCAGCAGCCTTACCGGGACAGGATATGAAAAACTGTTTTTT

clone_size: .
v_call: TRBV5-6
j_call: TRBJ1-1
d_call: .
cdr3_length: 16
cdr3_aa: CASSTYGPAARPEAFF
cdr3_nt: TGTGCCAGCAGCACTTACGGCCCAGCGGCGCGCCCTGAAGCTTTCTTT

clone_size: .
v_call: TRBV10-2
j_call: TRBJ2-5
d_call: .
cdr3_length: 13
cdr3_aa: CASAKQGIETQYF
cdr3_nt: TGCGCCAGCGCAAAACAGGGAATCGAGACCCAGTACTTC

clone_size: .
v_call: TRBV7-2
j_call: TRBJ1-2
d_call: .
cdr3_length: 14
cdr3_aa: CASSLDQGLYGYTF
cdr3_nt: TGTGCCAGCAGCTTAGATCAGGGACTCTATGGCTACACCTTC

clone_size: .
v_call: TRBV7-3
j_call: TRBJ2-1
d_call: .
cdr3_length: 15
cdr3_aa: CASSLIGRPSGEQFF
cdr3_nt: TGTGCCAGCAGCTTAATTGGTCGCCCGAGCGGTGAGCAGTTCTTC

clone_size: once
v_call: TRBV7-3
j_call: TRBJ2-3
d_call: TRBD2
cdr3_length: 15
cdr3_aa: CASTASGRGTDTQYF
cdr3_nt: TGTGCCAGCACCGCCAGCGGGAGGGGCACAGATACGCAGTATTTT

clone_size: once
v_call: TRBV7-6
j_call: TRBJ2-3
d_call: .
cdr3_length: 16
cdr3_aa: CASSLRRGADTDTQYF
cdr3_nt: TGTGCCAGCAGCTTACGCCGGGGGGCAGACACAGATACGCAGTATTTT

clone_size: .
v_call: TRBV18
j_call: TRBJ2-2
d_call: .
cdr3_length: 16
cdr3_aa: CASSPPAGRDTGELFF
cdr3_nt: TGTGCCAGCTCACCACCGGCGGGAAGAGACACCGGGGAGCTGTTTTTT

clone_size: .
v_call: TRBV5-1
j_call: TRBJ1-2
d_call: .
cdr3_length: 16
cdr3_aa: CASSLNGGPANYGYTF
cdr3_nt: TGCGCCAGCAGCTTAAACGGGGGACCAGCTAACTATGGCTACACCTTC

clone_size: .
v_call: TRBV6-5
j_call: TRBJ1-6
d_call: .
cdr3_length: 14
cdr3_aa: CASRLTGTNSPLHF
cdr3_nt: TGTGCCAGCAGACTAACCGGGACAAATTCACCCCTCCACTTT

clone_size: .
v_call: TRBV7-8
j_call: TRBJ2-5
d_call: .
cdr3_length: 12
cdr3_aa: CASSWGRETQYF
cdr3_nt: TGTGCCAGCAGCTGGGGGCGGGAGACCCAGTACTTC